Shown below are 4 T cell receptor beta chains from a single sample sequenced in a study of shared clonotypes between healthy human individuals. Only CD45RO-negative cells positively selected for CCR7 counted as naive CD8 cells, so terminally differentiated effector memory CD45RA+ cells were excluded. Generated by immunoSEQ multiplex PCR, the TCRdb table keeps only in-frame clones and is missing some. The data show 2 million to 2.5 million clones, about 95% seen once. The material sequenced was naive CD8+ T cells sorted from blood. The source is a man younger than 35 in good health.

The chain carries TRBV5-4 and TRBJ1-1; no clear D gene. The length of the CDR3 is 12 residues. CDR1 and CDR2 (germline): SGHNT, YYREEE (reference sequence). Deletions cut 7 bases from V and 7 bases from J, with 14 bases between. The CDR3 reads CASFQGGDEAFF. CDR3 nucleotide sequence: TGTGCCAGCTTCCAAGGAGGAGATGAAGCTTTCTTT.

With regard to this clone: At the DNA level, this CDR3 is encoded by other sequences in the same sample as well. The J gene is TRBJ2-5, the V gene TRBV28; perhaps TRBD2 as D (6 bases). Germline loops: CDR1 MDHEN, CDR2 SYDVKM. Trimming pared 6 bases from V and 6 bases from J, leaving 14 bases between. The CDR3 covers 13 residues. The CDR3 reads CASSPAGGKTQYF. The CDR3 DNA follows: TGTGCCAGCAGCCCTGCCGGGGGAAAGACCCAGTACTTC.

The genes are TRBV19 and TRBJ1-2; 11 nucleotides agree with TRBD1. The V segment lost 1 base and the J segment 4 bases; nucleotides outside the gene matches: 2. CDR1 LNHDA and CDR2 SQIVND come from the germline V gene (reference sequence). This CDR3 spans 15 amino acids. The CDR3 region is CASSIGGQGAYGYTF. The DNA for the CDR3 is TGTGCCAGTAGTATAGGAGGACAGGGGGCCTATGGCTACACCTTC.

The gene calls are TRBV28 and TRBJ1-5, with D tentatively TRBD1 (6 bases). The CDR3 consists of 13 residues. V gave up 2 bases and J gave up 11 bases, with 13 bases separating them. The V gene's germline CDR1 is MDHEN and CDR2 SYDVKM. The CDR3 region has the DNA TGTGCCAGCAGTTTAGACCCAGGGGTTTCCCAGCATTTT. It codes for CASSLDPGVSQHF. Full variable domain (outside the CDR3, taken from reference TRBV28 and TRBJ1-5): DVKVTQSSRYLVKRTGEKVFLECVQDMDHENMFWYRQDPGLGLRLIYFSYDVKMKEKGDIPEGYSVSREKKERFSLILESASTNQTSMYLCASSLDPGVSQHFGDGTRLSIL.